Here is one T cell receptor beta chain with its context. The antigen remains undetermined. The record originates from a study of cytomegalovirus exposure and HLA in healthy donors. Points from the study as a whole: In most subjects, TCR beta sequences reportedly gave accurate predictions of HLA-A and HLA-B alleles. Altogether, 170 or so TCR beta chains were recorded as cytomegalovirus-associated.

The PCR ran on 60 Vbeta and 13 Jbeta primers. Clones were read by immunoSEQ multiplex PCR, and TCRdb kept only the in-frame ones, dropping some. The table has about 160,000 clones, approximately 77% seen once. Healthy donors of bone marrow made up the group. Sequenced: PBMCs. This sequence originates from a man aged 50 to 60 in good health and CMV-seropositive.

CDR3 coding DNA: TGTGCCAGCACCTTCGGTGCGGGGGGGCCCACAGATACGCAGTATTTT. Protein product: CASTFGAGGPTDTQYF. This chain uses TRBV5-4 with TRBJ2-3; 9 positions match TRBD2. The CDR3 sequence is 16 residues long. After removal of 6 bases from V and 2 bases from J, the junction contained 10 bases not matched to a gene. Looked up from germline, CDR1 is SGHNT and CDR2 is YYREEE (reference sequence).